Presented here are 22 T cell receptor beta chains from one specimen sequenced in a study of T cell responses to AZD1222 COVID-19 vaccine. Here immunoSEQ multiplex PCR was the method, and the copy in TCRdb shows in-frame clones only, minus some. The table includes 110,000 to 150,000 clones, approximately 83% detected once. The sequences come from peripheral blood, collected on day 0 of AZD1222 vaccination. The source of these receptors is an adult in good health.

This clone appeared once. V usage is TRBV28 and J usage is TRBJ1-5; 12 bases are shared with TRBD1. The CDR3 covers 16 residues. CDR1 and CDR2 from the germline V gene are MDHEN and SYDVKM. V gave up 5 bases and J gave up 9 bases; unmatched junction bases: 11. This chain's CDR3 is CASSAGTGGRIWPQHF. The CDR3, as DNA: TGTGCCAGCAGTGCCGGGACAGGGGGCCGCATATGGCCCCAGCATTTT.

This sequence joins TRBV12-3 or TRBV12-4 and TRBJ1-1; 8 nucleotides align to TRBD1. The CDR3 runs 13 residues. The V segment lost 3 bases and the J segment 6 bases; nucleotides outside the gene matches: 3. CDR3 sequence: CASSFFRGPEAFF. The CDR3 nucleotides are TGTGCCAGCAGTTTCTTCAGGGGGCCTGAAGCTTTCTTT.

The V call is TRBV28, the J call TRBJ1-2, with TRBD1 as a possible D gene (6 bases). The CDR3 runs 12 residues. In germline, CDR1 is MDHEN, CDR2 SYDVKM. Between the trimmed V and J ends, which lost 6 bases and 5 bases, there was a span of 10 bases. This CDR3 reads CASSSQGYGYTF. CDR3 DNA sequence: TGTGCCAGCAGCTCCCAGGGGTATGGCTACACCTTC.

The genes are TRBV5-1 and TRBJ2-7, with D maybe TRBD2 (5 bases). The CDR3 is made up of 14 amino acids. Germline CDR1 and CDR2: SGHRS and YFSETQ. Trimming removed 3 bases from V and 3 bases from J, with 13 bases in between. The CDR3 DNA reads TGCGCCAGCAGCTCACCGGGCCGGGGCTACGAGCAGTACTTC. It translates to CASSSPGRGYEQYF. Full variable domain (remainder filled in from reference TRBV5-1 and TRBJ2-7): KAGVTQTPRYLIKTRGQQVTLSCSPISGHRSVSWYQQTPGQGLQFLFEYFSETQRNKGNFPGRFSGRQFSNSRSEMNVSTLELGDSALYLCASSSPGRGYEQYFGPGTRLTVT.

The V call is TRBV28, the J call TRBJ2-3; TRBD1 matches 7 bases. The V and J ends lost 6 bases and 1 base, in that order; junction bases with no gene match: 10. The CDR3 runs 16 residues. Germline CDR1 MDHEN, CDR2 SYDVKM. CDR3 residues: CASSSTGALRTDTQYF. CDR3 in DNA: TGTGCCAGCAGCTCAACAGGGGCACTCCGCACAGATACGCAGTATTTT.

V usage is TRBV7-2 and J usage is TRBJ2-7, with TRBD1 matching over 11 bases. CDR1 and CDR2 from the germline V gene are SGHTA and FQGNSA. The CDR3 consists of 13 residues. The ends lost 6 bases at V and 4 bases at J; junction bases unmatched: 2. The chain's CDR3 is CASSRDRGYEQYF. As DNA, the CDR3 is TGTGCCAGCAGTAGGGACAGGGGGTACGAGCAGTACTTC.

This clone was seen more than once but under ten times. V and J are TRBV2 and TRBJ1-5; D call uncertain. Germline V gene lookup returns CDR1 SNHLY and CDR2 FYNNEI. This CDR3 contains 14 residues. V was pared by 0 bases and J by 5 bases, with 8 bases between. As DNA, the CDR3 is TGTGCCAGCAGTGAAGCGTGGCAGGATCAGCCCCAGCATTTT. Translation: CASSEAWQDQPQHF. The variable domain in full, completed from reference TRBV2 and TRBJ1-5, reads EPEVTQTPSHQVTQMGQEVILRCVPISNHLYFYWYRQILGQKVEFLVSFYNNEISEKSEIFDDQFSVERPDGSNFTLKIRSTKLEDSAMYFCASSEAWQDQPQHFGDGTRLSIL.

This clone is a singleton in its sample. This chain connects TRBV6-6 to TRBJ2-1; weak D call: TRBD1 (6 bases). The CDR3 runs to 15 residues. CDR1 and CDR2 (germline): MNHNY, SVGAGI (reference sequence). V was pared by 5 bases and J by 2 bases, with 13 bases between. This CDR3 reads CASSVDSVPYNEQFF. The CDR3 DNA reads TGTGCCAGCAGTGTGGACAGCGTCCCCTACAATGAGCAGTTCTTC.

This clone has more than one count but fewer than ten. V usage is TRBV28 and J usage is TRBJ1-5; the D gene is possibly TRBD1 (6 bases). Germline CDR1 reads MDHEN; CDR2 reads SYDVKM. Trimming took 6 bases from V and 4 from J, leaving 16 bases between them. The CDR3 has 15 amino acids. The CDR3 DNA sequence: TGTGCCAGCAGGGCTCAGGGGCAAGGAAATCAGCCCCAGCATTTT. This gives the protein CASRAQGQGNQPQHF.

The chain joins TRBV5-1 to TRBJ2-3; D gene uncertain. V was shortened by 2 bases and J by 4 bases, with 11 bases between the two germline ends. This CDR3 has 14 residues. CDR1 and CDR2 from the germline V gene are SGHRS and YFSETQ. CDR3 DNA: TGCGCCAGCAGCTTCCGTGTACAAGCAGATACGCAGTATTTT. As protein: CASSFRVQADTQYF.

This chain joins TRBV11-2 and TRBJ1-3, with a tentative D call TRBD1 (5 bases). Germline assignment: CDR1 SGHAT and CDR2 FQNNGV. This CDR3 contains 19 residues. V was pared by 3 bases and J by 0 bases, with 21 bases between. In DNA form, the CDR3 reads TGTGCCAGCAGCTTTTTTCCGGCTATCAGGGAGAACTCTGGAAACACCATATATTTT. Translation: CASSFFPAIRENSGNTIYF. Complete variable domain (other parts from reference TRBV11-2 and TRBJ1-3): EAGVAQSPRYKIIEKRQSVAFWCNPISGHATLYWYQQILGQGPKLLIQFQNNGVVDDSQLPKDRFSAERLKGVDSTLKIQPAKLEDSAVYLCASSFFPAIRENSGNTIYFGEGSWLTVV.

This chain connects TRBV27 to TRBJ2-7; TRBD1 matches 7 bases. CDR1 is MNHEY, CDR2 SMNVEV, per germline (reference sequence). This CDR3 is 13 amino acids long. Trimming took 6 bases from V and 3 from J; bases not matched to a gene: 5. The CDR3, as DNA: TGTGCCAGCAGAACCACAGGGGTCTACGAGCAGTACTTC. This encodes CASRTTGVYEQYF.

This chain joins TRBV4-1 and TRBJ2-1, with 9 bases matching TRBD2. The CDR3 contains 18 residues. V shed 0 bases, J shed 0 bases, and the junction held 6 bases outside the gene matches. Germline lookup yields CDR1 MGHRA and CDR2 YSYEKL. The chain's CDR3 is CASSQDVLAGPSYNEQFF. The CDR3 DNA is TGCGCCAGCAGCCAAGATGTCCTAGCGGGGCCCTCCTACAATGAGCAGTTCTTC.

The chain combines TRBV7-9 with TRBJ2-1, with 7 nucleotides matching TRBD2. Trimming at V came to 5 bases and at J to 10 bases, leaving 2 bases not matched to a gene. The CDR3 consists of 11 residues. CDR1 SEHNR and CDR2 FQNEAQ come from the germline V gene (reference sequence). CDR3 sequence (DNA): TGTGCCAGCAGCAGACTAGCAGAGCAGTTCTTC. This translates into CASSRLAEQFF. Full variable domain (remainder filled in from reference TRBV7-9 and TRBJ2-1): DTGVSQNPRHKITKRGQNVTFRCDPISEHNRLYWYRQTLGQGPEFLTYFQNEAQLEKSRLLSDRFSAERPKGSFSTLEIQRTEQGDSAMYLCASSRLAEQFFGPGTRLTVL.

The V call is TRBV6-5, the J call TRBJ2-3, with 12 bases that match TRBD2. Germline loops: CDR1 MNHEY, CDR2 SVGAGI. This CDR3 is 16 amino acids long. V lost 2 bases, J lost 3 bases, and 3 bases stayed unmatched. The CDR3 region has the DNA TGTGCCAGCAGTTACGCCGGGACTAGCGGGACAGATACGCAGTATTTT. Its protein is CASSYAGTSGTDTQYF.

The sample holds one count of this clone. In DNA, the CDR3 is TGTGCCAGCAGCCAAGAAGCGACAGATACTGGGCTTCCCCCATATACGCAGTATTTT. Its translation: CASSQEATDTGLPPYTQYF. The rearrangement joins TRBV14 to TRBJ2-3, with a tentative D call TRBD1 (5 bases). This CDR3 comprises 19 residues. Trimming left V 0 bases short and J 7 bases short, with 26 bases between. Germline CDR1 reads SGHDN; CDR2 reads FVKESK.

This chain joins TRBV7-9 and TRBJ1-4; 7 positions match TRBD1. Germline-derived CDR1 and CDR2 are SEHNR and FQNEAQ (reference sequence). This CDR3 comprises 14 residues. The J segment lost 6 bases and the V segment lost 2 bases, leaving 3 bases of the junction unmatched. For the CDR3, the DNA is TGTGCCAGCAGCTTAAGGGACAGTGATGAAAAACTGTTTTTT. As protein: CASSLRDSDEKLFF.

The chain joins TRBV7-2 to TRBJ2-1; 10 nucleotides match TRBD2. This CDR3 has 17 residues. The ends lost 5 bases at V and 0 bases at J; junction bases unmatched: 7. Germline V gene data show CDR1 as SGHTA and CDR2 as FQGNSA. The CDR3 nucleotides read TGTGCCAGCAGCCTAGGACTAGCGGACCCCTCCTACAATGAGCAGTTCTTC. As protein: CASSLGLADPSYNEQFF.

The V and J genes are TRBV6-5 and TRBJ2-7; D may be TRBD1 (5 bases). This CDR3 has 15 amino acids. Trimming removed 0 bases from V and 2 bases from J, with 11 bases in between. Germline V gives CDR1 MNHEY, CDR2 SVGAGI. The CDR3 bases are TGTGCCAGCAGTTACTCATCTGGACACCCCTACGAGCAGTACTTC. The encoded protein is CASSYSSGHPYEQYF.

This clone was detected only a few times. DNA for the CDR3: TGTGCCAGCAGTTTATGGGCAGGGGGAGTAGATGAGCAGTTCTTC. It translates to CASSLWAGGVDEQFF. The chain combines TRBV27 with TRBJ2-1, with TRBD1 matching over 7 bases. Per the germline V gene, CDR1 is MNHEY and CDR2 is SMNVEV (reference sequence). The CDR3 consists of 15 residues. V shed 1 base, J shed 8 bases, and the junction held 8 bases outside the gene matches.

The CDR3 bases are TGTGCCAGCAGTTTCGGGGGGGCGCATGAGCAGTTCTTC. Translation gives CASSFGGAHEQFF. The rearrangement joins TRBV28 to TRBJ2-1; 8 bases line up with TRBD2. Unmatched junction bases numbered 3, after V lost 3 bases and J lost 8 bases. CDR1 and CDR2 (germline): MDHEN, SYDVKM. There are 13 residues in the CDR3.

Only one count was recorded for this clone. The V and J genes are TRBV9 and TRBJ1-4, with D maybe TRBD1 (6 bases). Germline V gene lookup returns CDR1 SGDLS and CDR2 YYNGEE. The V end was cut by 3 bases, the J end by 2 bases, with 20 bases between. The CDR3 length is 18 residues. The CDR3 DNA sequence: TGTGCCAGCAGCGCCAAAGACGGGGGACAAAAGACTAATGAAAAACTGTTTTTT. Translated: CASSAKDGGQKTNEKLFF.